The 26 T cell receptor beta chains below all came from one sample that was sequenced in a study of shared clonotypes between healthy human individuals. The data were produced by immunoSEQ multiplex PCR, yet TCRdb's version contains in-frame clones alone and is incomplete. The sample lists about 2.3 million clones, roughly 90% occurring once. The sample was naive CD4+ T cells from PBMCs. Subset reported: CD45RA+ positively selected. These receptors originate from a man aged 18 to 30 in good health. Some clones in this sample may be carry-over from other donors' samples.

The chain recombines TRBV25-1 with TRBJ2-5; weak D call: TRBD2 (5 bases). The J call may not be correct, given that the DNA end is closer to TRBJ2-7. CDR3 length equals 13 residues. Germline loops: CDR1 MGHDK, CDR2 SYGVNS. The CDR3 DNA reads as TGTGCCAGCAGTGAACCGGGGTCCTACGAGCAGTACTTC. Its translation: CASSEPGSYEQYF.

The rearrangement links TRBV5-4 to TRBJ2-1; D unresolved. The CDR3 is 14 amino acids. Trimming cost V 4 bases and J 5 bases, with 13 bases left between them. The germline V gene has CDR1 SGHNT and CDR2 YYREEE (reference sequence). CDR3 sequence (DNA): TGTGCCAGCAGCCCGTGGGCCGACCACAATGAGCAGTTCTTC. Protein: CASSPWADHNEQFF.

V usage is TRBV10-3 and J usage is TRBJ1-1; D gene unclear. Germline assignment: CDR1 ENHRY and CDR2 SYGVKD. V was shortened by 2 bases and J by 0 bases, with 10 bases between the two germline ends. The length of the CDR3 is 15 residues. This CDR3 is CAISESGRLNTEAFF. CDR3 bases: TGTGCCATCAGTGAGAGCGGCCGGCTGAACACTGAAGCTTTCTTT.

This chain connects TRBV29-1 to TRBJ2-1; the match to TRBD1 covers 9 bases. The CDR3 covers 14 residues. The germline CDR1 and CDR2 sequences are SQVTM and ANQGSEA. V shed 6 bases, J shed 7 bases, and the junction held 10 bases outside the gene matches. This chain's CDR3 is CSVDLDRGENEQFF. The CDR3 coding sequence is TGCAGCGTGGACTTGGACAGGGGCGAGAATGAGCAGTTCTTC.

In regard to this clone: This sample also contains other DNA sequences that code for the same CDR3. V usage is TRBV6-5 and J usage is TRBJ2-7; D gene unclear. V lost 2 bases, J lost 3 bases, and 2 bases lay in between. Germline V gene lookup returns CDR1 MNHEY and CDR2 SVGAGI. The CDR3 is 11 amino acids. CDR3 protein: CASSYNYEQYF. For the CDR3, the DNA is TGTGCCAGCAGTTACAACTACGAGCAGTACTTC.

J is TRBJ2-1 and V is TRBV5-1, with unresolved D. V was pared by 4 bases and J by 2 bases, with 7 bases between. Germline values: CDR1 SGHRS, CDR2 YFSETQ. The CDR3 sequence is 13 residues long. The chain's CDR3 is CASSQPAYNEQFF. The CDR3, as DNA: TGCGCCAGCAGCCAACCCGCCTACAATGAGCAGTTCTTC.

The V call is TRBV5-4, the J call TRBJ2-1; 7 bases are a match to TRBD2. The V and J ends lost 0 bases and 6 bases, in that order; junction bases with no gene match: 9. There are 16 residues in the CDR3. Germline CDR1 is SGHNT and CDR2 is YYREEE (reference sequence). CDR3 in amino acids: CASSLVSASGINEQFF. CDR3 DNA sequence: TGTGCCAGCAGCTTGGTATCGGCTAGCGGCATCAATGAGCAGTTCTTC.

The chain links TRBV11-2 to TRBJ2-6; no reliable D call. The V end lost 7 bases, the J end lost 0 bases, and 16 bases lay between the germline ends. The CDR3 extends over 17 amino acids. Germline loops: CDR1 SGHAT, CDR2 FQNNGV. This chain's CDR3 is CASINPGRSSGANVLTF. CDR3 DNA: TGTGCCAGCATAAATCCGGGCCGCAGCTCTGGGGCCAACGTCCTGACTTTC.

The chain joins TRBV4-2 to TRBJ2-2; 7 bases agree with TRBD2. The CDR3 spans 17 residues. V was clipped by 6 bases and J by 5 bases; unmatched bases: 15. Germline-derived CDR1 and CDR2 are LGHNA and YNFKEQ. Written as DNA, the CDR3 is TGTGCCAGCAGTCGACATGAGGGCGGGAGAGGAACCGGGGAGCTGTTTTTT. Its translation: CASSRHEGGRGTGELFF.

This clone was observed a single time. The chain employs TRBV29-1 and TRBJ2-7, with TRBD1 matching over 10 bases. V lost 1 base, J lost 2 bases, and 8 bases stayed unmatched. Germline V gives CDR1 SQVTM, CDR2 ANQGSEA. The CDR3 length is 16 residues. CDR3 residues: CSVEAPTGGVTYEQYF. The CDR3 DNA sequence: TGCAGCGTTGAAGCCCCGACAGGGGGCGTTACCTACGAGCAGTACTTC.

The chain is built from TRBV9 and TRBJ1-1, with 8 bases matching TRBD1. CDR3 size: 15 residues. V lost 2 bases to trimming and J lost 4 bases; unmatched junction nucleotides: 7. Germline V lookup: CDR1 SGDLS, CDR2 YYNGEE. CDR3 protein: CASSVTGGLGTEAFF. The CDR3 DNA reads as TGTGCCAGCAGCGTTACAGGGGGACTGGGCACTGAAGCTTTCTTT.

As concerns this clone: Other DNA sequences in this sample translate to the same CDR3. V usage is TRBV29-1 and J usage is TRBJ2-7; D is possibly TRBD1 (6 bases). Trimming stripped 1 base from V and 3 bases from J, with 7 bases between. Looked up from germline, CDR1 is SQVTM and CDR2 is ANQGSEA. This CDR3 comprises 12 residues. CDR3: CSVEAQGYEQYF. The CDR3, as DNA: TGCAGCGTTGAAGCACAGGGCTACGAGCAGTACTTC.

The V gene is TRBV2, the J gene TRBJ1-1, with D possibly matching TRBD1 (6 bases). V was clipped by 7 bases and J by 1 base, with 10 bases between them. The CDR3 is 13 amino acids. The V gene's germline CDR1 is SNHLY and CDR2 FYNNEI. The CDR3 protein is CASNRGQNTEAFF. The CDR3 DNA sequence: TGTGCCAGCAATAGGGGACAGAACACTGAAGCTTTCTTT.

CDR3 protein: CASSSTPGLAGKSYNEQFF. CDR3 coding DNA: TGTGCCAGCAGCTCCACTCCGGGACTAGCGGGAAAATCCTACAATGAGCAGTTCTTC. This chain connects TRBV7-9 to TRBJ2-1, with TRBD2 matching 13 bases. There are 19 residues in the CDR3. Germline CDR1 is SEHNR and CDR2 is FQNEAQ (reference sequence). The J segment lost 1 base and the V segment lost 4 bases, leaving 10 bases of the junction unmatched.

In its sample, this clone was seen once. V gene TRBV10-3 combines with J gene TRBJ1-5, with 10 bases fitting TRBD1. Germline V gene data show CDR1 as ENHRY and CDR2 as SYGVKD. V lost 3 bases to trimming and J lost 0 bases; unmatched junction nucleotides: 8. The CDR3 contains 18 residues. CDR3 sequence reads: CAISDRDRGAGSNQPQHF. The CDR3 bases are TGTGCCATCAGTGATCGGGACAGGGGCGCGGGTAGCAATCAGCCCCAGCATTTT.

The rearrangement joins TRBV4-1 to TRBJ2-1, with 11 bases lining up with TRBD2. The CDR3 has 15 amino acids. CDR1 is MGHRA, CDR2 YSYEKL, per germline. The junction had 5 bases not matched to a gene; V was cut back by 3 bases and J by 7 bases. Here the CDR3 DNA reads TGCGCCAGCAGCCAGACCGGGACTAGCGGTAATGAGCAGTTCTTC. It is translated as CASSQTGTSGNEQFF.

V gene TRBV28 combines with J gene TRBJ2-3; D is undetermined. The CDR3 spans 13 residues. The V end lost 11 bases, the J end lost 0 bases, and 12 bases lay between the germline ends. The V gene's germline CDR1 is MDHEN and CDR2 SYDVKM. In DNA, the CDR3 is TGTGCCGCATGGGCAGCCAGCACAGATACGCAGTATTTT. Translated, it gives CAAWAASTDTQYF. Complete variable domain (other parts from reference TRBV28 and TRBJ2-3): DVKVTQSSRYLVKRTGEKVFLECVQDMDHENMFWYRQDPGLGLRLIYFSYDVKMKEKGDIPEGYSVSREKKERFSLILESASTNQTSMYLCAAWAASTDTQYFGPGTRLTVL.

This clone was counted a single time. V is TRBV27 and J is TRBJ1-1, with a weak D call TRBD1 (5 bases). The germline V gene has CDR1 MNHEY and CDR2 SMNVEV (reference sequence). The length of the CDR3 is 14 residues. V lost 6 bases and J lost 4, with 15 bases in between. CDR3 DNA: TGTGCCAGCAGCCCTCTCGGGACGGCCACTGAAGCTTTCTTT. It yields the protein CASSPLGTATEAFF.

This clone is a singleton in its sample. The V gene is TRBV27, the J gene TRBJ2-5, with 8 bases that match TRBD1. Germline V CDR1 and CDR2: MNHEY, SMNVEV (reference sequence). There are 14 residues in the CDR3. After removal of 6 bases from V and 4 bases from J, the junction contained 7 bases not matched to a gene. The CDR3 loop is CASRDPGGPETQYF. In DNA, the CDR3 is TGTGCCAGCAGGGACCCAGGGGGCCCAGAGACCCAGTACTTC.

The chain employs TRBV2 and TRBJ2-1, with 11 nucleotides matching TRBD2. Trimming at V came to 1 base and at J to 12 bases, leaving 2 bases not matched to a gene. The V gene's germline CDR1 is SNHLY and CDR2 FYNNEI. This CDR3 region has 13 residues. The CDR3 DNA reads as TGTGCCAGCAGTGAAGGGACTAGCGGGTTGCAGTTCTTC. The encoded protein is CASSEGTSGLQFF.

The J gene is TRBJ1-5, the V gene TRBV6-5; unclear D gene. The ends were cut back, 0 bases at V and 4 bases at J, with 10 bases in the middle. The CDR3 is 15 residues long. Germline loops: CDR1 MNHEY, CDR2 SVGAGI. CDR3 amino acids: CASSYSMAVNQPQHF. The CDR3 DNA sequence: TGTGCCAGCAGTTACTCGATGGCAGTTAATCAGCCCCAGCATTTT.

The chain uses TRBV2 and TRBJ1-5; D is unresolved. The CDR3 contains 13 residues. The V gene lost 5 bases and the J gene lost 5 bases, with 10 bases spanning the gap. Looked up from germline, CDR1 is SNHLY and CDR2 is FYNNEI. In DNA form, the CDR3 reads TGTGCCAGCAGTAAACAGCCTGATCAGCCCCAGCATTTT. It specifies CASSKQPDQPQHF.

The genes are TRBV4-3 and TRBJ1-2, with TRBD1 as a possible D gene (6 bases). V lost 3 bases, J lost 8 bases, and 13 bases lay in between. This CDR3 has 13 residues. Germline lookup yields CDR1 LGHNA and CDR2 YSLEER. This CDR3 reads CASSQPQGGGYTF. Written as DNA, the CDR3 is TGCGCCAGCAGCCAGCCACAGGGAGGCGGCTACACCTTC.

Comment on this clone: Germline is not matched at one junction end, which may reflect a read error. The chain combines TRBV7-2 with TRBJ2-2, with D perhaps matching TRBD1 (6 bases). Germline CDR1 and CDR2: SGHTA and FQGNSA. CDR3 size: 13 residues. CDR3 residues: CASSRGRGLELFF. The CDR3 coding sequence is TGTGCCAGCAGCCGGGGTAGGGGGTTGGAGTTGTTTTTT.

The chain carries TRBV6-6 and TRBJ1-1; 12 nucleotides align to TRBD1. The CDR3 extends over 15 amino acids. The germline V gene encodes CDR1 MNHNY and CDR2 SVGAGI (reference sequence). Germline trimming cut 2 bases from V and 7 bases from J; bases unmatched to any gene: 5. CDR3 protein: CASSYPGQGAIEAFF. CDR3 coding DNA: TGTGCCAGCAGTTACCCGGGACAGGGGGCCATTGAAGCTTTCTTT.

This clone has only a few counts. The chain uses TRBV5-1 and TRBJ1-1; D is possibly TRBD1 (5 bases). CDR3 length equals 13 residues. Germline lookup yields CDR1 SGHRS and CDR2 YFSETQ. Trimming cost V 4 bases and J 4 bases, with 11 bases left between them. The CDR3 is CASSVGVSTEAFF. CDR3 nucleotides: TGCGCCAGCAGCGTAGGGGTATCCACTGAAGCTTTCTTT.